The clone carrying this T cell receptor (beta chain) was counted a few times. Method: immunoSEQ multiplex PCR; TCRdb's copy keeps in-frame clones and lacks some. The sample has just over 40,000 clones; 70% to 90% are singletons. The entry originates in a study of lymphopenia after photon versus proton radiotherapy. The V gene's germline CDR1 is SEHNR and CDR2 FQNEAQ (reference sequence). The CDR3 is made up of 12 amino acids. V dropped 4 bases and J dropped 8; count of bases not matched to a gene: 2. This sequence was found in a woman between 65 and 79 years old with pancreatic cancer. Some clones in this sample may be carry-over from other donors' samples. The rearrangement links TRBV7-9 to TRBJ1-2; 9 nucleotides line up with TRBD1. This sample comprised peripheral blood, obtained from a patient treated with proton-based radiotherapy. The DNA of the CDR3 is TGTGCCAGCAGCTGGGACAGGGAAGGCTACACCTTC. This gives the protein CASSWDREGYTF.